This passage covers 8 T cell receptor beta chains from one sample sequenced in a study of regulatory T cells in long-lasting Graves disease. The time point denotes: persistent/refractory GD, antithyroid drugs over 5 years with positive TRAb. TCR sequences were obtained from RNA taken from PBMCs. CDR3 regions were amplified by Arm-PCR using iRepertoire HTBI primers to build TCR beta libraries. Using its own MiXCR run on the multiplex PCR reads, TCRdb lists one record per CDR3 protein. The table has 600,000 to 800,000 distinct CDR3 sequences, around 30% seen once. The sequenced sample was peripheral blood mononuclear cells (PBMCs), obtained when the disease was refractory, from a patient treated with antithyroid drugs. The receptors were sampled from a female donor with Graves disease.

This clonotype occurred a few times. CDR3 sequence (DNA): TGTGCCAGCCTGTTGGGACCCAACAATTCACCCCTCCACTTT. It yields the protein CASLLGPNNSPLHF. J is TRBJ1-6 and V is TRBV28, with D perhaps matching TRBD1 (5 bases). Looked up from germline, CDR1 is MDHEN and CDR2 is SYDVKM. The CDR3 extends over 14 amino acids. Trimming stripped 8 bases from V and 7 bases from J, with 15 bases between. Filled out from reference TRBV28 and TRBJ1-6, the complete variable domain reads DVKVTQSSRYLVKRTGEKVFLECVQDMDHENMFWYRQDPGLGLRLIYFSYDVKMKEKGDIPEGYSVSREKKERFSLILESASTNQTSMYLCASLLGPNNSPLHFGNGTRLTVT.

This clonotype was observed once. The V and J genes are TRBV10-3 and TRBJ1-5; tentative D call: TRBD1 (5 bases). Germline CDR1 and CDR2: ENHRY and SYGVKD. This CDR3 region has 14 residues. Trimming shortened V by 4 bases and J by 3 bases, and 10 bases separated the two germline ends. CDR3 DNA sequence: TGTGCCATCAGTGGCGAGACAGTCAATCAGCCCCAGCATTTT. Protein product: CAISGETVNQPQHF.

The chain employs TRBV20-1 and TRBJ1-6; 8 bases agree with TRBD1. This CDR3 has 14 amino acids. The germline V gene encodes CDR1 DFQATT and CDR2 SNEGSKA (reference sequence). With 7 bases clipped from V and 10 bases from J, the junction kept 12 bases outside the gene matches. CDR3 nucleotides: TGCAGTGTCACTACCGGGACAGGCGACTCACCCCTCCACTTT. Protein product: CSVTTGTGDSPLHF.

About this clonotype itself: Relative to the germline gene, one junction end is altered; a read error may explain this. The rearrangement links TRBV15 to TRBJ1-4, with 9 bases aligning to TRBD1. Germline V gene sequence: CDR1 LNHNV, CDR2 YYDKDF (reference sequence). The CDR3 has 15 residues. The CDR3 DNA reads as TGTGCCGCCAGCAGCCCGGCGGACAGGGGAGAAAAACTGTTTTTT. Encoded protein: CAASSPADRGEKLFF.

The chain has TRBV5-1 and TRBJ2-5; 7 nucleotides agree with TRBD2. Germline assignment: CDR1 SGHRS and CDR2 YFSETQ. The ends lost 3 bases at V and 2 bases at J; junction bases unmatched: 7. This CDR3 comprises 15 residues. The CDR3 DNA is TGCGCCAGCAGCTGGGGGGGAGGAGATCAAGAGACCCAGTACTTC. This gives the protein CASSWGGGDQETQYF.

This clonotype was counted only a few times. V usage is TRBV29-1 and J usage is TRBJ2-7; no definite D call. The CDR3 has 12 amino acids. Germline lookup yields CDR1 SQVTM and CDR2 ANQGSEA. Trimming left V 1 base short and J 4 bases short, with 8 bases between. CDR3 residues: CSVEGAGYEQYF. For the CDR3, the DNA is TGCAGCGTTGAAGGCGCCGGATACGAGCAGTACTTC.

This chain joins TRBV12-3 or TRBV12-4 and TRBJ1-5, with D possibly TRBD1 on 5 matching bases. The V gene lost 3 bases and the J gene lost 4 bases, with 10 bases spanning the gap. The CDR3 sequence is 14 residues long. The chain's CDR3 is CASSFNRRNQPQHF. The CDR3 DNA sequence: TGTGCCAGCAGTTTTAACAGGCGGAATCAGCCCCAGCATTTT.

This clonotype occurred a few times. The chain employs TRBV15 and TRBJ1-5, with D hard to call. V was clipped by 0 bases and J by 7 bases, with 13 bases between them. CDR1 LNHNV and CDR2 YYDKDF come from the germline V gene (reference sequence). CDR3 length equals 15 residues. CDR3 DNA: TGTGCCACCAGCAGAGATATGGGTCGTGGCCAGCCCCAGCATTTT. Amino acid sequence: CATSRDMGRGQPQHF.